This T cell receptor (beta chain) comes out of a study of Tregs in tolerant kidney transplant recipients (dated by TCRdb to between 2018 and 2021). Concerning the study at large: Before combined kidney and bone marrow transplantation, this study identified donor-specific regulatory T cells using TCRbeta sequencing and then followed those same cells after transplant. Several methods of expanding Tregs specific for an allogeneic donor were compared by TCRbeta repertoire sequencing in a few healthy controls.

Genomic DNA was extracted from sorted cells with the QIAGEN DNeasy Blood and Tissue Kit for TCRbeta CDR3 sequencing. High-throughput TCRbeta CDR3 sequencing, which included PCR amplification with bias correction and internal controls, was done commercially through immunoSEQ. In the source study's methods: A unique productive TCRbeta sequence was defined by the CDR3 nucleotide sequence when primers matched, and otherwise by the CDR3 amino acid sequence together with the Vbeta and Jbeta genes. To correct for sorting error, sequences found in more than one sorted population at a frequency ratio of 2:1 or less were discarded, and the remaining shared sequences were assigned to the population with the higher frequency. Donor-reactive sequences were defined as at least 5-fold expanded in CFSE-low cells versus unstimulated cells, with frequency of at least 0.01% in CFSE-low cells. Repertoire divergence was quantified by Jensen-Shannon divergence calculated from the top 100 TCRbeta sequences ranked by frequency. For samples with multiple sequencing runs, sorting error was corrected in each run separately before the runs were combined. What TCRdb holds here is the immuneACCESS table cut down to in-frame rearrangements. Part of the clones is not present; checked against another copy, under half of the missing clones reflect an unresolved V gene, and the others are unexplained. V and J calls and clone size are copied from that table; D and trimming were computed from the DNA. The sample table shows 15,000 to 20,000 clones, and approximately 80% are seen once. Less than 2.5% of the sample belongs to the ten largest clones.

Thawed PBMCs were FACS-sorted into unstimulated Tregs (CD4+CD25+CD127-), CD4+ non-Tregs (CD4+CD25-), CD4 cells and CD8 cells. Prior to Treg sorting, thawed PBMCs were rested overnight with approximately 200 IU/ml IL-2 at 37 degrees C. Healthy control blood came either as purchased buffy coats or from healthy volunteers. Healthy control blood was processed to PBMCs by Ficoll density gradient and cryopreserved, and patient PBMCs were collected before and after transplant. The paper as a whole reports these results and caveats: The study was limited by small patient numbers, and the findings need validation in larger populations and under other immunosuppression protocols. Although technical replication error seemed to be minimal, the question of biological reproducibility was not addressed directly. Expanding Tregs with activated donor B cells appeared to identify the most biologically relevant and donor-specific TCRbeta repertoire.

Notes on this clone: The specificity of this receptor is unknown. There are no base qualities to consult, and no much larger clone falls within one base.

The TCR was taken from a human donor in good health. Sequencing was carried out using Tregs from blood.

The CDR3 protein is CSATTGIYEQYF. The sequenced DNA is TGCAGCGCAACGACAGGGATCTACGAGCAGTACTTC. The chain was built from TRBV29-1 and TRBJ2-7; 7 junctional bases match TRBD1. The CDR3 numbers 12 residues from cysteine through phenylalanine. Just the 36-base CDR3 DNA is kept, in frame starting at base 1. In the germline V gene, CDR1 corresponds to SQVTM and CDR2 to ANQGSEA. V has 7 bases trimmed and J has 3 bases trimmed; junction bases matching no gene number 6.